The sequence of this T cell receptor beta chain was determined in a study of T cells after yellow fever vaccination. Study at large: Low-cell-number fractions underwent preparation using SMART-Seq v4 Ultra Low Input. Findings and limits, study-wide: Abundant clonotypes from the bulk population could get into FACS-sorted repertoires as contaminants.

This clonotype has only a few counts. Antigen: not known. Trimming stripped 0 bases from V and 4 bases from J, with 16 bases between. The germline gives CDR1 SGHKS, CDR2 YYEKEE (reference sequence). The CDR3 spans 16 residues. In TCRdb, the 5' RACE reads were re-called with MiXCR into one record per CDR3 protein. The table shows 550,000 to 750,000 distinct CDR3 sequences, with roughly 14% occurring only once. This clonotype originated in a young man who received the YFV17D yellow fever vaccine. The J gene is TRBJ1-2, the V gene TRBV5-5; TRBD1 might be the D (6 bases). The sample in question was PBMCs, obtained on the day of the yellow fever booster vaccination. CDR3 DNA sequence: TGTGCCAGCAGCTTGGGTTCGGGGGCTATCTTCTATGGCTACACCTTC. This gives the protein CASSLGSGAIFYGYTF. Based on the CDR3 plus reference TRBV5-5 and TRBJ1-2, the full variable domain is DAGVTQSPTHLIKTRGQQVTLRCSPISGHKSVSWYQQVLGQGPQFIFQYYEKEERGRGNFPDRFSARQFPNYSSELNVNALLLGDSALYLCASSLGSGAIFYGYTFGSGTRLTVV.